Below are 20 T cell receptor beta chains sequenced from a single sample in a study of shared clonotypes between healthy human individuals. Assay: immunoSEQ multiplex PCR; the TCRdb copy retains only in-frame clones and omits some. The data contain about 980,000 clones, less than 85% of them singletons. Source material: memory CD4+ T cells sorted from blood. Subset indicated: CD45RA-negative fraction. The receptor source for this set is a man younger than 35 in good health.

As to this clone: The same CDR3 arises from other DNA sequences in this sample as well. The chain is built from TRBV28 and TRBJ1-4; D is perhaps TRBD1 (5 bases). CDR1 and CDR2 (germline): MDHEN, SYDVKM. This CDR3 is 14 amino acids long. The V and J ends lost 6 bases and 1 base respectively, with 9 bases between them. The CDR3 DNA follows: TGTGCCAGCAGCCTCGGGGGAACTAATGAAAAACTGTTTTTT. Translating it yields CASSLGGTNEKLFF.

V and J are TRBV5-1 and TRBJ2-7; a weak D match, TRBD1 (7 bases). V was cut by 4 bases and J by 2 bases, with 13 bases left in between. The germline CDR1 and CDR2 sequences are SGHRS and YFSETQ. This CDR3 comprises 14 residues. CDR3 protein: CASSGGDSAYEQYF. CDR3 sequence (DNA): TGCGCCAGCAGCGGCGGGGACAGCGCCTACGAGCAGTACTTC. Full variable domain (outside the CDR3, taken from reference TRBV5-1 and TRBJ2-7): KAGVTQTPRYLIKTRGQQVTLSCSPISGHRSVSWYQQTPGQGLQFLFEYFSETQRNKGNFPGRFSGRQFSNSRSEMNVSTLELGDSALYLCASSGGDSAYEQYFGPGTRLTVT.

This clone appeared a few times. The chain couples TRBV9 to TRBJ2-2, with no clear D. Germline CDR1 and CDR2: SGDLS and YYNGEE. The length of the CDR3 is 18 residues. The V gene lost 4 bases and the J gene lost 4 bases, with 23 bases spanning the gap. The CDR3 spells CASSRSLHGPGGTGELFF. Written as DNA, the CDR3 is TGTGCCAGCAGCCGTAGTCTGCATGGCCCGGGTGGCACCGGGGAGCTGTTTTTT.

The chain's CDR3 is CASNIAADTGELFF. Here the CDR3 DNA reads TGTGCCAGCAACATAGCGGCCGACACCGGGGAGCTGTTTTTT. This chain uses TRBV14 with TRBJ2-2; possible D gene TRBD2, 6 bases. Trimming took off 7 bases at V and 3 bases at J, with 12 bases between the two ends. The length of the CDR3 is 14 residues. The germline V gene encodes CDR1 SGHDN and CDR2 FVKESK.

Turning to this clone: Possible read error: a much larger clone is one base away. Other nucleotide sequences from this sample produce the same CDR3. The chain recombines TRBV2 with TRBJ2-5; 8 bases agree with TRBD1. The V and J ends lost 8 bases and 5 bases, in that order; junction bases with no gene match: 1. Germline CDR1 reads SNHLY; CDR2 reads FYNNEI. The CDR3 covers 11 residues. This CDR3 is CASRQGETQYF. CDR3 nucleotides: TGTGCCAGCCGACAGGGGGAGACCCAGTACTTC.

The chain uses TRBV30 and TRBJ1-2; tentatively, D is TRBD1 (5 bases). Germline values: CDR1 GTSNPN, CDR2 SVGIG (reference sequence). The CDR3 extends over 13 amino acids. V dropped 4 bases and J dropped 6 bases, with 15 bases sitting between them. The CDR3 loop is CAWTLNGADGYTF. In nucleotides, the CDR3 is TGTGCCTGGACCCTTAACGGGGCGGATGGCTACACCTTC.

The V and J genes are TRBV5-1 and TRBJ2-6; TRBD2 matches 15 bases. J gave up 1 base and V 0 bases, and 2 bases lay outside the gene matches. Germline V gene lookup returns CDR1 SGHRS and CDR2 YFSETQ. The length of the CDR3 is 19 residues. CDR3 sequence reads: CASSLVGLAGGSGANVLTF. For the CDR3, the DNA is TGCGCCAGCAGCTTGGTGGGACTAGCGGGAGGATCTGGGGCCAACGTCCTGACTTTC. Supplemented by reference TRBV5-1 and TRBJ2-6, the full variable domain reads KAGVTQTPRYLIKTRGQQVTLSCSPISGHRSVSWYQQTPGQGLQFLFEYFSETQRNKGNFPGRFSGRQFSNSRSEMNVSTLELGDSALYLCASSLVGLAGGSGANVLTFGAGSRLTVL.

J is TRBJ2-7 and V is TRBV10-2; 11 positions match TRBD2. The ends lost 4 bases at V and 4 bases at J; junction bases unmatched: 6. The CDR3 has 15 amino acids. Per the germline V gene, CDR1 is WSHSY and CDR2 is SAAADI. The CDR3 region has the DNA TGCGCCAGCAGTGGTACTAGCGGGAGCCTTTACGAGCAGTACTTC. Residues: CASSGTSGSLYEQYF.

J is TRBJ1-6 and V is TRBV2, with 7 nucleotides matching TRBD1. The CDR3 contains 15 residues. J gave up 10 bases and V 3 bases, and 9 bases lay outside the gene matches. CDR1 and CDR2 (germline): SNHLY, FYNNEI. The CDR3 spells CASSEVSGGRSPLHF. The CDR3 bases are TGTGCCAGCAGTGAGGTGTCAGGGGGTCGATCACCCCTCCACTTT.

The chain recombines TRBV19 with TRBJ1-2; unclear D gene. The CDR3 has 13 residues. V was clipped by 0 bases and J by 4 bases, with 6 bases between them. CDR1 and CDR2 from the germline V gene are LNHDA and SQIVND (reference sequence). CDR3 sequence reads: CASSIDRGYGYTF. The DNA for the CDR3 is TGTGCCAGTAGTATAGATCGGGGCTATGGCTACACCTTC.

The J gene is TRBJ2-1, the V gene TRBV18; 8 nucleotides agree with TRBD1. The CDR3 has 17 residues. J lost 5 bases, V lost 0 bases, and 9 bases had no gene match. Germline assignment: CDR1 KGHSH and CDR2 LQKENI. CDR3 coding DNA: TGTGCCAGCTCACCACCTCAGGTGGGACAGGCCAACAATGAGCAGTTCTTC. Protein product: CASSPPQVGQANNEQFF.

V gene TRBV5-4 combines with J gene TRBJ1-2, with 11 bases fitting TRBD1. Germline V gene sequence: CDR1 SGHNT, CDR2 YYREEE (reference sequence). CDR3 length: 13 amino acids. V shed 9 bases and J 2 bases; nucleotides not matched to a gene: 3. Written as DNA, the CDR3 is TGTGCCACAAGGACAGGGGGCAACTATGGCTACACCTTC. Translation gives CATRTGGNYGYTF.

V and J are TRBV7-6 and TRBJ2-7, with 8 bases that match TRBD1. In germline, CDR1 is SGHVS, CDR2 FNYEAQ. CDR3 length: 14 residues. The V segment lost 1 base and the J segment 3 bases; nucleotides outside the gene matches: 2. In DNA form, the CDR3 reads TGTGCCAGCAGCTTAGTACAGGGGGGCTACGAGCAGTACTTC. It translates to CASSLVQGGYEQYF.

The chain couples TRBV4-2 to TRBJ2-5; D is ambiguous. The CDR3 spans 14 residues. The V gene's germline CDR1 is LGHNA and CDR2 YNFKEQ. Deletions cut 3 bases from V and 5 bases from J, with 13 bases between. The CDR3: CASSQASPPETQYF. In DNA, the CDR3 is TGTGCCAGCAGCCAGGCCAGTCCCCCTGAGACCCAGTACTTC.

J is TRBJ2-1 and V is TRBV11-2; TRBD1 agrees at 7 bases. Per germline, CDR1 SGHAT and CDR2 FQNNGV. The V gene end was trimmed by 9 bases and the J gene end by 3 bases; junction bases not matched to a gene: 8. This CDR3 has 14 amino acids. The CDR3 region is CASRQGRDYNEQFF. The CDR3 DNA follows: TGTGCCAGTAGACAGGGCAGGGACTACAATGAGCAGTTCTTC.

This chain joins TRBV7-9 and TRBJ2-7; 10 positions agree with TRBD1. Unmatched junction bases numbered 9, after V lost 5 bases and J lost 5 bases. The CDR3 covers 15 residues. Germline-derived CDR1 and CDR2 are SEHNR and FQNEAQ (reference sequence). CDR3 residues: CASSATDRGPHEQYF. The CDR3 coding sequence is TGTGCCAGCAGCGCCACCGACAGGGGGCCCCACGAGCAGTACTTC.

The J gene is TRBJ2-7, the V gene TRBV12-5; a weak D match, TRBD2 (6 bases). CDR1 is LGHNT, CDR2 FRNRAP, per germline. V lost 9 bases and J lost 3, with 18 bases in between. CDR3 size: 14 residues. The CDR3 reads CASLGGGKIYEQYF. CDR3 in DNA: TGTGCTAGCCTAGGTGGAGGGAAGATCTACGAGCAGTACTTC.

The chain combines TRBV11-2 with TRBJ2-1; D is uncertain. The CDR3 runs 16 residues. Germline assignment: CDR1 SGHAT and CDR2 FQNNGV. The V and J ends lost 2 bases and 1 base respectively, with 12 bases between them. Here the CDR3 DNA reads TGTGCCAGCAGCTTAAGTGGTAAAAGATCCTACAATGAGCAGTTCTTC. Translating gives CASSLSGKRSYNEQFF. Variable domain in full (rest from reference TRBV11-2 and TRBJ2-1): EAGVAQSPRYKIIEKRQSVAFWCNPISGHATLYWYQQILGQGPKLLIQFQNNGVVDDSQLPKDRFSAERLKGVDSTLKIQPAKLEDSAVYLCASSLSGKRSYNEQFFGPGTRLTVL.

DNA of the CDR3: TGTGCCAGCTCACACGCACCCGGGACAGCCTCCTACGAGCAGTACTTC. Translation gives CASSHAPGTASYEQYF. The chain couples TRBV18 to TRBJ2-7, with TRBD1 identical over 7 bases. The CDR3 runs to 16 residues. V shed 4 bases and J 0 bases; nucleotides not matched to a gene: 9. Germline-derived CDR1 and CDR2 are KGHSH and LQKENI.

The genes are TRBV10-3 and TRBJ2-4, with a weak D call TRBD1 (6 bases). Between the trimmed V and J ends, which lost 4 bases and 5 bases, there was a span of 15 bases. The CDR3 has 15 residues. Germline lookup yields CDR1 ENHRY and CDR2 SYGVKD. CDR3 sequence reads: CAISGVGGNQNIQYF. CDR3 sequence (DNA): TGTGCCATCAGTGGCGTAGGGGGAAACCAAAACATTCAGTACTTC.